The 2 T cell receptor beta chains reported below all come from one sample, sequenced in a study of siplizumab effects on memory and regulatory T cells (dated by TCRdb to the late 2010s). Libraries were built with the immunoSEQ multiplex PCR assay. TCRdb provides this immuneACCESS table in a form limited to in-frame rearrangements. Some clones are lacking; in checked studies, under half of them reflect an unresolved V gene, and why the rest are absent is not known. This sample holds roughly 9,200 clones; almost 70% were observed only once. 65% to 70% of the sample lies in the top ten. Sequenced sample: effector memory CD8+ T cells sorted from blood. The cell subset or site label of this sample denotes: unstimulated CD8+ effector memory T cells. The receptors here all came from a human donor in good health.

This clone was seen at least ten times. The chain joins TRBV7-6 to TRBJ1-2, with D maybe TRBD1 (6 bases). The CDR3 extends over 13 amino acids. Trimming shortened V by 2 bases and J by 4 bases, and 8 bases separated the two germline ends. CDR1 and CDR2 from the germline V gene are SGHVS and FNYEAQ. The CDR3 DNA sequence: TGTGCCAGCAGCTTAACAGGGCCCTATGGCTACACCTTC. Protein product: CASSLTGPYGYTF.

The chain employs TRBV7-9 and TRBJ1-5, with no clear D. The CDR3 length is 13 residues. Germline CDR1 SEHNR, CDR2 FQNEAQ (reference sequence). V was cut by 1 base and J by 0 bases, with 1 base left in between. CDR3 sequence (DNA): TGTGCCAGCAGCTTAGTTAGCAATCAGCCCCAGCATTTT. It translates to CASSLVSNQPQHF.